These T cell receptor beta chains were read from a single sample in a study of T cell changes during pregnancy in multiple sclerosis. This table comes from immunoSEQ multiplex PCR, and its TCRdb copy is limited to in-frame clones, with some not included. The sample lists 100,000 or so clones, around 92% seen once, with more than 1.5% in the top ten. This specimen was peripheral blood, taken after pregnancy. Receptors were obtained from a female donor with multiple sclerosis, enrolled in a pregnancy study. The CDR3 runs from the conserved cysteine through the conserved F or W. A D gene is named only where the DNA matches it firmly. Not every row has a clone size; where given, it reads once, few, many or a size class.

v_gene	d_gene	abundance	j_gene	CDR3aa	CDR3nt
TRBV7-7	NA	few	TRBJ2-5	CASSSLQFGTQYF	TGTGCTAGCAGCTCCCTCCAGTTTGGGACCCAGTACTTC
TRBV19	NA	NA	TRBJ2-3	CASTTGTDTQYF	TGTGCCAGTACTACGGGCACAGATACGCAGTATTTT
TRBV9	TRBD2	once	TRBJ2-7	CASSAGSGLGSYEQYF	TGTGCCAGCAGCGCCGGTAGCGGGCTGGGCTCCTACGAGCAGTACTTC
TRBV5-1	TRBD2	NA	TRBJ2-1	CASSAGLAGNNEQFF	TGCGCCAGCAGCGCGGGACTAGCGGGGAACAATGAGCAGTTCTTC
TRBV15	NA	NA	TRBJ2-7	CATSRDIDAYEQYF	TGTGCCACCAGCAGAGATATAGATGCCTACGAGCAGTACTTC
TRBV7-9	TRBD2	NA	TRBJ2-3	CASSSTSGRDTQYF	TGTGCCAGCAGCTCGACTAGCGGGAGAGATACGCAGTATTTT
TRBV5-6	NA	NA	TRBJ2-7	CASSLPGYTYEQYF	TGTGCCAGCAGCTTACCAGGGTACACCTACGAGCAGTACTTC
TRBV5-8	TRBD2	NA	TRBJ2-1	CASSFDEAGGIYNEQFF	TGTGCCAGCAGCTTTGATGAAGCGGGAGGGATCTACAATGAGCAGTTCTTC
TRBV29-1	NA	NA	TRBJ2-1	CSVVYLAQGFSYNEQFF	TGCAGCGTTGTATATCTAGCCCAAGGATTCTCCTACAATGAGCAGTTCTTC
TRBV7-9	NA	once	TRBJ2-1	CASSLVQGNNEQFF	TGTGCCAGCAGCTTAGTGCAGGGGAACAATGAGCAGTTCTTC
TRBV28	NA	NA	TRBJ1-5	CASSLYEGSNQPQHF	TGTGCCAGCAGTTTATATGAGGGAAGCAATCAGCCCCAGCATTTT
TRBV28	NA	NA	TRBJ1-1	CASSLQGYVAFF	TGTGCCAGCAGTCTCCAGGGGTACGTAGCTTTCTTT
TRBV11-3	NA	NA	TRBJ2-1	CASSLGPGGLYNEQFF	TGTGCCAGCAGCTTAGGCCCGGGTGGTCTGTATAATGAGCAGTTCTTC
TRBV28	NA	NA	TRBJ1-6	CASSLFSGVGGSPLHF	TGTGCCAGCAGTTTATTTTCCGGGGTGGGTGGTTCACCCCTCCACTTT
TRBV7-8	NA	NA	TRBJ1-3	CASKEGHSGNTIYF	TGTGCCAGCAAGGAGGGGCACTCTGGAAACACCATATATTTT
TRBV6-5	NA	few	TRBJ1-1	CASSYSTVNTEAFF	TGTGCCAGCAGTTACTCTACAGTGAACACTGAAGCTTTCTTT
TRBV6-6	TRBD1	NA	TRBJ1-2	CASSRTGQGGYTF	TGTGCCAGCAGTCGGACGGGACAGGGAGGCTACACCTTC
TRBV27	NA	NA	TRBJ2-7	CASVGRQGNQGGYEQYF	TGTGCCAGCGTGGGACGGCAGGGTAACCAAGGGGGCTACGAGCAGTACTTC
TRBV7-6	TRBD2	NA	TRBJ2-7	CASSPWDYAYEQYF	TGTGCCAGCAGCCCCTGGGACTACGCCTACGAGCAGTACTTC
TRBV5-4	TRBD1	NA	TRBJ1-2	CASSAGQGRNYGYTF	TGTGCCAGCAGCGCCGGACAGGGAAGGAACTATGGCTACACCTTC
TRBV30	NA	NA	TRBJ1-1	CAWSRGVNTEAFF	TGTGCCTGGAGTAGGGGCGTCAACACTGAAGCTTTCTTT
TRBV5-6	NA	NA	TRBJ2-6	CASSLGPDTSSGANVLTF	TGTGCCAGCAGCTTGGGTCCGGACACCAGCTCTGGGGCCAACGTCCTGACTTTC
TRBV28	TRBD1	NA	TRBJ1-4	CASTLRTGEFEKLFF	TGTGCCAGCACCCTTCGGACAGGGGAATTTGAAAAACTGTTTTTT
TRBV6-6	TRBD2	NA	TRBJ2-1	CASSYGGLAGENEQFF	TGTGCCAGCAGTTACGGGGGACTAGCGGGAGAAAATGAGCAGTTCTTC
TRBV6-6	TRBD2	NA	TRBJ2-3	CASGGGAGGRTDTQYF	TGTGCCAGCGGGGGAGGTGCGGGGGGCCGCACAGATACGCAGTATTTT
TRBV6-6	NA	NA	TRBJ1-2	CASKNRAGYGYTF	TGTGCCAGCAAAAACAGGGCCGGCTATGGCTACACCTTC